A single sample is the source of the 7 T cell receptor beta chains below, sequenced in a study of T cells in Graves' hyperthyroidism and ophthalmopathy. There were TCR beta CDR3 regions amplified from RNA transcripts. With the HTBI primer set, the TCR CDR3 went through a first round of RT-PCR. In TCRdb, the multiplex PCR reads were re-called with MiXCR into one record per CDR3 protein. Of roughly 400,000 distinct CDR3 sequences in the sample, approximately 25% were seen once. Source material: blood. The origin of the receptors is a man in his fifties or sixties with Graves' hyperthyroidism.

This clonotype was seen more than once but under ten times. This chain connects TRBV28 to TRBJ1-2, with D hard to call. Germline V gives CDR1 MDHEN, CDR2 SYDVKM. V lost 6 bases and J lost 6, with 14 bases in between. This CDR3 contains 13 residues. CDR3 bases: TGTGCCAGCAGCTTCGACCACTATAATGGCTACACCTTC. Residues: CASSFDHYNGYTF.

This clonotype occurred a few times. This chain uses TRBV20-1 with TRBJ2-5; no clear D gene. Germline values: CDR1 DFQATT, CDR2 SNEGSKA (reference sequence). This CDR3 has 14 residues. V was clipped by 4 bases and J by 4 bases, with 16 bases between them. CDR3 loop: CSATPPSGRETQYF. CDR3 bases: TGCAGTGCTACCCCCCCTAGTGGTCGAGAGACCCAGTACTTC.

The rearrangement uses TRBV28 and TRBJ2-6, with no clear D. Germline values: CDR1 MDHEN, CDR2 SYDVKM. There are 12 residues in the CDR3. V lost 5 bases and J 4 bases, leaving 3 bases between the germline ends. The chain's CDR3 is CASSTGANVLTF. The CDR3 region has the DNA TGTGCCAGCAGTACCGGGGCCAACGTCCTGACTTTC. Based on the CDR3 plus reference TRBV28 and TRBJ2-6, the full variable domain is DVKVTQSSRYLVKRTGEKVFLECVQDMDHENMFWYRQDPGLGLRLIYFSYDVKMKEKGDIPEGYSVSREKKERFSLILESASTNQTSMYLCASSTGANVLTFGAGSRLTVL.

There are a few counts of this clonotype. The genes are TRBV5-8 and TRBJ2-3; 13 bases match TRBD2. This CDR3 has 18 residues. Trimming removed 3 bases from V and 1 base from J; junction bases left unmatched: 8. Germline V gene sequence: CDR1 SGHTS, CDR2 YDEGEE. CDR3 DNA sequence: TGTGCCAGCAGCTCCGGACTAGCGGGAGTGATGGGCACAGATACGCAGTATTTT. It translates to CASSSGLAGVMGTDTQYF.

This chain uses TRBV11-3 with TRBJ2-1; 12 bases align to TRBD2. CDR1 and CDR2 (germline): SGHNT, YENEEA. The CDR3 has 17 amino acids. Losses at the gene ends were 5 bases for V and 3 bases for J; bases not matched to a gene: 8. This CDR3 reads CASSTWTSGDDYNEQFF. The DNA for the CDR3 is TGTGCCAGCAGCACATGGACTAGCGGGGATGACTACAATGAGCAGTTCTTC.

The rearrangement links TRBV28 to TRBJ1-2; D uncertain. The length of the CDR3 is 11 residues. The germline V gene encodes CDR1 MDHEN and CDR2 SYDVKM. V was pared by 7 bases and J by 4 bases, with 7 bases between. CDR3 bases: TGTGCCAGCAAATTCGGCTATGGCTACACCTTC. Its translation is CASKFGYGYTF.

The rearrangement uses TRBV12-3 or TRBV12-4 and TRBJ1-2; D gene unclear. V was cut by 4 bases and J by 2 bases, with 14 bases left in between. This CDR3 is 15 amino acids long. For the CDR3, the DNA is TGTGCCAGCAGTTCCTCCAGGCGGAGGAACTATGGCTACACCTTC. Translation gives CASSSSRRRNYGYTF.